The clone carrying this T cell receptor (beta chain) was recorded only once. Its antigen is still unknown. These data belong to a study of CD8+ T cells in alopecia areata. RNA was extracted and reverse transcribed into cDNA as the sequencing template. Clones were sequenced by immunoSEQ multiplex PCR, and TCRdb holds only the in-frame ones, with some missing. The sample shows 89,000 or so clones, roughly 50% of them seen only once. The V gene lost 3 bases and the J gene lost 2 bases, with 7 bases spanning the gap. CDR1 is MDHEN and CDR2 is SYDVKM in the germline V gene. This CDR3 spans 13 amino acids. Findings and caveats of the study: Sequencing of scalp tissue also captures the resident alphabeta T cells of normal skin. An increase in clonality over normal scalp was evident in lesional scalp, especially alopecia totalis/universalis.

Those with alopecia areata gave lesional scalp punch biopsies and peripheral blood. Isolation of CD4+ and CD8+ T cells from PBMCs was achieved by sorting. The TCR originated in a human donor with alopecia areata. The chain recombines TRBV28 with TRBJ2-5; D unclear. The sample was NKG2D-high CD8+ T cells sorted from blood. This CDR3 reads CASSLQNQETQYF. The CDR3 region has the DNA TGTGCCAGCAGTTTGCAGAATCAAGAGACCCAGTACTTC.